The text below deals with one TCR beta chain. These data originate in a study of cytomegalovirus exposure and HLA in healthy donors. On the study more broadly: The platform used for the 120 validation repertoires matched that of the roughly 630 first-cohort repertoires, a later analysis reported.

CDR3 length equals 12 residues. Trimming took 3 bases from V and 6 from J, leaving 8 bases between them. The germline V gene encodes CDR1 MNHNS and CDR2 SASEGT. Using immunoSEQ multiplex PCR, the repertoire was profiled, and TCRdb retains in-frame clones only, with some absent. The sample contains roughly 130,000 clones, 88% of which appear only once. The chain has TRBV6-1 and TRBJ1-2; the D is unclear. Material: PBMCs. The TCR sequence derives from a man under 40 in good health and CMV-seronegative. CDR3 amino acids: CASSERAHGYTF. The CDR3 DNA sequence: TGTGCCAGCAGTGAGAGGGCTCATGGCTACACCTTC.